The 8 T cell receptor beta chains presented below share a single source sample, sequenced in a study of T cell responses to AZD1222 COVID-19 vaccine. Profiled with immunoSEQ multiplex PCR; TCRdb holds only in-frame clones, not every one. The data hold more than 100,000 clones, with over 75% observed a single time. Sequences were derived from peripheral blood, sampled 28 days after the second dose of the MenACWY control vaccine. The receptors come from an adult who received the MenACWY meningococcal vaccine as a control.

The chain carries TRBV29-1 and TRBJ2-5; D ambiguous. This CDR3 is 11 amino acids long. The germline gives CDR1 SQVTM, CDR2 ANQGSEA. Deletions cut 5 bases from V and 5 bases from J, with 9 bases between. CDR3 in amino acids: CSVSGLETQYF. As DNA, the CDR3 is TGCAGCGTTTCCGGCTTGGAGACCCAGTACTTC.

V and J are TRBV4-2 and TRBJ1-5, with TRBD1 as a possible D gene (6 bases). CDR3 size: 17 residues. Germline CDR1 and CDR2: LGHNA and YNFKEQ. The V end was cut by 0 bases, the J end by 9 bases, with 21 bases between. The CDR3 sequence is CASSQDMGDKWIRPQHF. CDR3 bases: TGTGCCAGCAGCCAAGATATGGGGGACAAATGGATCAGGCCCCAGCATTTT.

CDR3: CASSSPTLASYEQYF. CDR3 DNA sequence: TGTGCCAGCAGTTCCCCAACTCTAGCTTCCTACGAGCAGTACTTC. The rearrangement uses TRBV6-6 and TRBJ2-7, with D possibly matching TRBD2 (5 bases). This CDR3 spans 15 amino acids. The germline gives CDR1 MNHNY, CDR2 SVGAGI (reference sequence). V lost 4 bases and J 1 base, leaving 14 bases between the germline ends.

This rearrangement joins TRBV28 to TRBJ2-6, with D tentatively TRBD1 (5 bases). Trimming cost V 1 base and J 0 bases, with 13 bases left between them. CDR3 length: 18 amino acids. CDR1 and CDR2 from the germline V gene are MDHEN and SYDVKM. CDR3 DNA sequence: TGTGCCAGCAGTTTATCGTCAGGGTCGGGCTCTGGGGCCAACGTCCTGACTTTC. It codes for CASSLSSGSGSGANVLTF.

The V call is TRBV18, the J call TRBJ2-5, with a weak D call TRBD1 (5 bases). Germline CDR1 is KGHSH and CDR2 is LQKENI. The CDR3 has 15 amino acids. V was pared by 6 bases and J by 4 bases, with 18 bases between. CDR3 sequence: CASSSGADRPETQYF. The CDR3 region has the DNA TGTGCCAGCTCCAGTGGGGCTGACCGTCCAGAGACCCAGTACTTC.

V is TRBV7-9 and J is TRBJ2-6, with 9 bases fitting TRBD1. Germline V gene sequence: CDR1 SEHNR, CDR2 FQNEAQ (reference sequence). The CDR3 contains 16 residues. Trimming took 5 bases from V and 4 from J; bases not matched to a gene: 6. CDR3 bases: TGTGCCAGCAGCACATACAGGGGGCGAGGGGCCAACGTCCTGACTTTC. Protein sequence: CASSTYRGRGANVLTF.

This rearrangement joins TRBV21-1 to TRBJ1-2; TRBD1 is the table's D call, not checked against the DNA. TRBV21-1 counts as a pseudogene. There are 14 residues in the CDR3. As DNA, the CDR3 is TGTGCCAGCAGGACAGGGGAGGGGAACTATGGCTACACCTTC. As protein: CASRTGEGNYGYTF.

The CDR3 sequence is CASTPTTSYNEQFF. The DNA for the CDR3 is TGTGCCAGTACCCCCACGACTAGCTACAATGAGCAGTTCTTC. This sequence joins TRBV19 and TRBJ2-1, with a tentative D call TRBD2 (6 bases). The CDR3 has 14 residues. Trimming pared 7 bases from V and 3 bases from J, leaving 13 bases between. Germline CDR1 LNHDA, CDR2 SQIVND (reference sequence).